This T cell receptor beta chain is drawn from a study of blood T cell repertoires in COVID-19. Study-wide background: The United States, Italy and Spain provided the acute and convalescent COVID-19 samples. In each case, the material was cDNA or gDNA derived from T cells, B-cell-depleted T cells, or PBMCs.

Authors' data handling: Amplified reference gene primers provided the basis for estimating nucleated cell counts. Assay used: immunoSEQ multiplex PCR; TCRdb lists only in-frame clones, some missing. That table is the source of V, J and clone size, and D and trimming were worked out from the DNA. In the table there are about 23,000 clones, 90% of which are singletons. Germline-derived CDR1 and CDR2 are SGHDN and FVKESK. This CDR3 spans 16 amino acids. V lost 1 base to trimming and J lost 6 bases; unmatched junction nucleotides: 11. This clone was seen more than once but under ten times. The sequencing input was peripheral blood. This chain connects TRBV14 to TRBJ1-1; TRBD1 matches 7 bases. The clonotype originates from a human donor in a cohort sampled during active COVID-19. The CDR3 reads CASSQGWDSRSPEAFF. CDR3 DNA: TGTGCCAGCAGCCAAGGGTGGGACAGCCGGTCTCCTGAAGCTTTCTTT.